This T cell receptor (beta chain) is drawn from a study of blood T cells in healthy people across ages. Primed by a sample-barcoded 5' primer and a J-beta primer mix, a second PCR proceeded for roughly 7 to 12 cycles. TCRdb re-analysed the 5' RACE reads in MiXCR, keeping a single row per CDR3 protein. This table holds about 1 million distinct CDR3 sequences, about 25% found once. This CDR3 is built from 16 residues. Germline CDR1 is LGHNA and CDR2 is YNFKEQ. V was pared by 1 base and J by 3 bases, with 13 bases between. This clonotype was seen more than once but under ten times. This sample also belongs to another study, concerning T cells of mothers and their children.

This chain uses TRBV4-2 with TRBJ2-1, with TRBD2 as a possible D gene (7 bases). This TCR was sampled from a girl aged 2-15 years in good health. Sequenced input: blood. CDR3 in amino acids: CASSQGGGGRYNEQFF. The DNA of the CDR3 is TGTGCCAGCAGCCAAGGAGGGGGGGGCCGCTACAATGAGCAGTTCTTC.